The T cell receptor beta chain under discussion was sequenced for a study of shared clonotypes between healthy human individuals. Study as a whole: Used for every donor were three CD4 naive, three CD4 memory, two CD8 naive and one CD8 memory plate.

Sequencing was performed with immunoSEQ multiplex PCR; in TCRdb, only in-frame clones are kept and a portion is missing. Seen here are fewer than 3 million clones, approximately 90% observed once, and the top ten hold 0.37%. The study enrolled healthy HIV-negative adults without recent acute infections or vaccinations as donors. Input material: naive CD4+ T cells from PBMCs. Documented subset: CD45RA+ positively selected. The sequence derives from a man younger than 35 in good health. Some clones in this sample may be carry-over from other donors' samples.

The CDR3, as DNA: TGTGCCAGCAGTGATCCGGGACTAGCGTACTCCTACGAGCAGTACTTC. Its translation: CASSDPGLAYSYEQYF. The J gene is TRBJ2-7, the V gene TRBV6-1; 10 positions agree with TRBD2. CDR1 and CDR2 from the germline V gene are MNHNS and SASEGT. V lost 3 bases, J lost 0 bases, and 5 bases stayed unmatched. The CDR3 runs 16 residues.